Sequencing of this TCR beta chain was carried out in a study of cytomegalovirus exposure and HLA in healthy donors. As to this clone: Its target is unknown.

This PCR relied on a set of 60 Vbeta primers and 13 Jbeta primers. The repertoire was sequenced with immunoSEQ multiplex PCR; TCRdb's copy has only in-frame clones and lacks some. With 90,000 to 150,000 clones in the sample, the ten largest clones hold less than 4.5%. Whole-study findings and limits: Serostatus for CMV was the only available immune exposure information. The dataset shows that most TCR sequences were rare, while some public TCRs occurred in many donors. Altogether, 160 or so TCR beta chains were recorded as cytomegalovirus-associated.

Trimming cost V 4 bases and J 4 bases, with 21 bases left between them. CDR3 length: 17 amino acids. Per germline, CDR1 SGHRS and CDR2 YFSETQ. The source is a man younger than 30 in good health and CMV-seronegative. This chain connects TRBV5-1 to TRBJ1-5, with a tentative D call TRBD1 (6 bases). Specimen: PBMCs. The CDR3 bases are TGCGCCAGCAGCCCAGGACAGTCTTTCCCCGATAATCAGCCCCAGCATTTT. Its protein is CASSPGQSFPDNQPQHF.